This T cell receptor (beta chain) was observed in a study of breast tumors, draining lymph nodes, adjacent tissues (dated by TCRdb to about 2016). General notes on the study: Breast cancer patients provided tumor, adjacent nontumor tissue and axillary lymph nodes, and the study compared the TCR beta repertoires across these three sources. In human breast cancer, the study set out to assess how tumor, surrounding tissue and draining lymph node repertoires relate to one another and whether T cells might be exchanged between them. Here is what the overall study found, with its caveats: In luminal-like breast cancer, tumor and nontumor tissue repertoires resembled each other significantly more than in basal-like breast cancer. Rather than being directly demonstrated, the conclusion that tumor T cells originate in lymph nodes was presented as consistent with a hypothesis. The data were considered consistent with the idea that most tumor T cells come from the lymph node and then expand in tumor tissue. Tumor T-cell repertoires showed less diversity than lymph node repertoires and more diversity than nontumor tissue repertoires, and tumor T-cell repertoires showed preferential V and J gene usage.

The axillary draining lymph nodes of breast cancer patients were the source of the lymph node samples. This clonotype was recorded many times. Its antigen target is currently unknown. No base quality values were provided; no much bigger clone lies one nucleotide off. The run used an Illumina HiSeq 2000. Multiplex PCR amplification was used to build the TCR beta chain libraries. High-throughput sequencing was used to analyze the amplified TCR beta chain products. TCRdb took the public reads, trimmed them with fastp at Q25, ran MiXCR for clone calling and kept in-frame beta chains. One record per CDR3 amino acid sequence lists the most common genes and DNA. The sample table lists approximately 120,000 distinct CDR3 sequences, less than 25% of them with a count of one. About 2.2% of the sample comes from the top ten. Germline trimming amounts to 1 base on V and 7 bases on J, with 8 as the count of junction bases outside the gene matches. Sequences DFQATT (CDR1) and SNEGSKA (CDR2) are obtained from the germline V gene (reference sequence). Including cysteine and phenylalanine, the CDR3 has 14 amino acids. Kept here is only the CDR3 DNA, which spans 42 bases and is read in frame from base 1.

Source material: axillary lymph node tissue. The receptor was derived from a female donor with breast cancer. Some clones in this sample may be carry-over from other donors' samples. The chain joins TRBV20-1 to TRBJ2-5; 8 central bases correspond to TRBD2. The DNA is TGCAGTGCTAGAGTGGGACTAGGGGGAGGGACCCAGTACTTC. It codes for CSARVGLGGGTQYF.